This TCR beta chain comes out of a study of cytomegalovirus exposure and HLA in healthy donors. Study-level findings and limits: The study flagged about 160 TCR beta chains as cytomegalovirus-associated. TCR beta V- and J-gene trimming, according to a later analysis, was linked to a missense DCLRE1C variant. Because they were indistinguishable, some V segments, including TRBV6-2 and TRBV6-3, were excluded.

Primers: 60 Vbeta forward and 13 Jbeta reverse. In the original analysis: In a later analysis, around 10 million of 75 million to 85 million unique beta chains occurred in at least two donors. Only in-frame clones appear in the TCRdb table, and some are missing; sequencing was by immunoSEQ multiplex PCR. The D gene and trimming were derived from the DNA, and the V and J assignments and clone size from that table. The table shows around 110,000 clones, with about 81% occurring only once. CDR3 size: 14 residues. CDR1 and CDR2 from the germline V gene are SEHNR and FQNEAQ (reference sequence). This clone was detected a few times. Its antigen is unidentified. The germline gene is not matched at one end of the junction; a read error may be the cause.

The sequenced sample was PBMCs. This sequence originates from a man aged 30-40 years in good health and CMV-seropositive. The rearrangement uses TRBV7-9 and TRBJ1-5; D may be TRBD1 (6 bases). Here the CDR3 reads CSSSSHRQVEPQHF. In nucleotides, the CDR3 is TGTTCCAGCAGCTCCCATAGACAGGTGGAGCCCCAGCATTTT.